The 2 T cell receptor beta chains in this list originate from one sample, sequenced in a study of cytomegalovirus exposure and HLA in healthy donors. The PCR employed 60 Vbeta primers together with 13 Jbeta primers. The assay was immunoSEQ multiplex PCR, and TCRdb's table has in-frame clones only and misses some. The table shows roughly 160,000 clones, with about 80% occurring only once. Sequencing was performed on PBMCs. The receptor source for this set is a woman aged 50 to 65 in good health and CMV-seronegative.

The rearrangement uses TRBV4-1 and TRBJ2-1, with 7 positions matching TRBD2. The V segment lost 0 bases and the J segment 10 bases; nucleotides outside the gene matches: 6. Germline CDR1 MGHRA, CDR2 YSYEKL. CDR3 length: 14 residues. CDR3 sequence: CASSQDWDGGEQFF. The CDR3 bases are TGCGCCAGCAGCCAAGATTGGGACGGGGGGGAGCAGTTCTTC.

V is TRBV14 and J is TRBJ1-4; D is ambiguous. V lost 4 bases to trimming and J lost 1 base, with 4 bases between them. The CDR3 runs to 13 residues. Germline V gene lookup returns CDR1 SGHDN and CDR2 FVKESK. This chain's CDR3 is CASSLGTNEKLFF. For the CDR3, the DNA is TGTGCCAGCAGCCTCGGAACTAATGAAAAACTGTTTTTT.